This TCR beta chain was found in a study of cytomegalovirus exposure and HLA in healthy donors. Study-wide points: Many donors shared some public TCRs, even though most TCR sequences were rare.

The V gene's germline CDR1 is MNHEY and CDR2 SVGAGI. The CDR3 is 12 amino acids. The V gene lost 6 bases and the J gene lost 7 bases, with 10 bases spanning the gap. This PCR relied on a set of 60 Vbeta primers and 13 Jbeta primers. Authors' analysis steps: Unique TCR beta chains totaled approximately 83 million in a later count, with approximately 11 million of them shared. Produced via immunoSEQ multiplex PCR; TCRdb's table is partial and in-frame only. From that table come the V and J calls and clone size; the DNA was used to work out D and trimming. The sample lists tens of thousands of clones; about three quarters were seen once. Concerning this clone: Its matching antigen is unknown.

This TCR came from a man aged 35-49 years in good health and CMV-seronegative. This rearrangement joins TRBV6-5 to TRBJ2-1; D may be TRBD2 (5 bases). The specimen was PBMCs. CDR3 in DNA: TGTGCCAGCAGCCGGACTGCTAATGAGCAGTTCTTC. Protein sequence: CASSRTANEQFF.